Below, one TCR beta chain is given with its context. The data stem from a study of blood T cell repertoires in COVID-19. About the study: The origin of the acute and convalescent COVID-19 samples was the United States, Italy and Spain. The analysed material was cDNA or gDNA that came from T cells, B-cell-depleted T cells, or PBMCs.

The J segment lost 4 bases and the V segment lost 5 bases, leaving 8 bases of the junction unmatched. In germline, CDR1 is SGHTA, CDR2 FQGTGA. CDR3 length: 15 residues. Original analysis: Amplification with reference gene primers provided the estimates of nucleated cell counts. Libraries were prepared by immunoSEQ multiplex PCR; TCRdb keeps only in-frame clonotypes and omits some of them. V and J calls and clone size come straight from that table; D and trimming were deduced from the DNA. The sample has 180,000 or so clones, about 88% seen once; the top ten hold 0.99%. The specimen was peripheral blood. The chain recombines TRBV7-3 with TRBJ2-1; 7 bases are a match to TRBD2. The source is a man younger than 30 with acute or convalescent COVID-19. CDR3 DNA sequence: TGTGCCAGCAGCCCCACCGGGACTAAATACAATGAGCAGTTCTTC. Its protein product is CASSPTGTKYNEQFF.